This T cell receptor beta chain emerged from a study of monozygotic twins with inflammatory bowel disease. The CDR3 sequence is 15 residues long. Looked up from germline, CDR1 is DFQATT and CDR2 is SNEGSKA (reference sequence). Total RNA input per TCR library was roughly 3,800 ng. Template switching incorporated UMIs with a 6-nucleotide sample barcode. With the 5' RACE reads reprocessed, TCRdb shows one record per CDR3 protein and no DNA. Seen in this sample are 300,000 to 450,000 distinct CDR3 sequences; the ten most common clones hold around 2.6%. Sequenced material: blood. This clonotype originated in a human donor with ulcerative colitis or Crohn's disease, or a healthy co-twin of an affected twin (not recorded which). The rearrangement uses TRBV20-1 and TRBJ2-7; TCRdb's assignment of TRBD2 cannot be checked, as there is no DNA. The CDR3 sequence: CSARVPTGAGYEQYF.